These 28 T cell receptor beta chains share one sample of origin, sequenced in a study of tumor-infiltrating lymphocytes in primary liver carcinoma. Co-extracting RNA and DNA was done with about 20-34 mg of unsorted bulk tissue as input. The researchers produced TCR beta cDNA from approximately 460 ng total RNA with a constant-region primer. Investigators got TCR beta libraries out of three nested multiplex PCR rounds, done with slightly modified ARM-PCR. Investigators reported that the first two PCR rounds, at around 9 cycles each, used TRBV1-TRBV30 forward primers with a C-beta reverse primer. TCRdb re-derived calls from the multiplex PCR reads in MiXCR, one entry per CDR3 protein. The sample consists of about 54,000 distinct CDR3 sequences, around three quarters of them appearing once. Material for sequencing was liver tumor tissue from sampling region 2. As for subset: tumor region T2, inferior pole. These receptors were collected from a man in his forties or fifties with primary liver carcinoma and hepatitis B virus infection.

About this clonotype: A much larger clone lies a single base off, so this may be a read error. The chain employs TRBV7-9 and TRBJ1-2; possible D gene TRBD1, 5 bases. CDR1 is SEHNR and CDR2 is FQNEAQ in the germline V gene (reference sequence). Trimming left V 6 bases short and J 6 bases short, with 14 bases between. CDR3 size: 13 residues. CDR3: CASRPQGGDGYTF. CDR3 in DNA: TGTGCCAGCAGACCCCAGGGTGGCGATGGCTACACCTTC.

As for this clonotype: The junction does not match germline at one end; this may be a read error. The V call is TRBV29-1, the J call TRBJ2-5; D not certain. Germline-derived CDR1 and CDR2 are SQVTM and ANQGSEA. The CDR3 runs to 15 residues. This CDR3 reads CSVGKQSGRQEIQYF. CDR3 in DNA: TGCAGCGTCGGTAAACAGAGTGGTAGGCAAGAGATCCAGTACTTC.

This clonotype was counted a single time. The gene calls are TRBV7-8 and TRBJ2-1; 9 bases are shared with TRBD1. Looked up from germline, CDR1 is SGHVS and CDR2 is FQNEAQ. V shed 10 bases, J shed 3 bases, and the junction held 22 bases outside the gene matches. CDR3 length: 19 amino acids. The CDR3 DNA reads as TGTGCCACATCTGTCTCGACAGGGGGTCGTTATATCTTCTACAATGAGCAGTTCTTC. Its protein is CATSVSTGGRYIFYNEQFF.

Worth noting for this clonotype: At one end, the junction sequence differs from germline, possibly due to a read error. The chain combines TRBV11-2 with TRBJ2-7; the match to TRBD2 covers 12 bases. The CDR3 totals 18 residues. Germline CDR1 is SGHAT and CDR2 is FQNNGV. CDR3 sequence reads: CASSLSVGLAGRWYEQHF. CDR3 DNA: TGTGCCAGCAGCTTATCCGTCGGACTAGCGGGAAGGTGGTACGAGCAGCACTTC.

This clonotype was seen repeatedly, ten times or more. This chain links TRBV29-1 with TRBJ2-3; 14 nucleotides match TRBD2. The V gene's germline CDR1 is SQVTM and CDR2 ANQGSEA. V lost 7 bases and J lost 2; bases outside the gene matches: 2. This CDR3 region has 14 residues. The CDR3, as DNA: TGCAGCGCGGGACTAGCGGGAGACACAGATACGCAGTATTTT. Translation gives CSAGLAGDTDTQYF.

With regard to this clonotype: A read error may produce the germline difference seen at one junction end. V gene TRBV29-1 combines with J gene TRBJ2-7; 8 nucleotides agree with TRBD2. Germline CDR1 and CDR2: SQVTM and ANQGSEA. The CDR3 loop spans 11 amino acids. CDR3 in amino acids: CSVLRGDEQNF. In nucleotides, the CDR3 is TGCAGCGTCCTGCGGGGGGACGAGCAGAACTTC.

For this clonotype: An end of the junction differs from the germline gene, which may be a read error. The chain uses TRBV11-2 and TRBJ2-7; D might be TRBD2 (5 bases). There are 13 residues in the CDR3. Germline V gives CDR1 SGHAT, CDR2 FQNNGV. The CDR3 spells CTSSLSEVASQYF. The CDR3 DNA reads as TGTACCAGCAGCTTGAGTGAGGTAGCGTCGCAGTACTTC.

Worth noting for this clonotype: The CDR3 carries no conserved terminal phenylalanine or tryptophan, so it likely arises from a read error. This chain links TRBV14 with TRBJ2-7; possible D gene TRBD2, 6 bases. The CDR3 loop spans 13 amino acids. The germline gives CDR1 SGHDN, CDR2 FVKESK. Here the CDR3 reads CASRMGGLLEQYL. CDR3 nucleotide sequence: TGCGCCAGCAGGATGGGAGGACTCCTGGAGCAGTACTTA.

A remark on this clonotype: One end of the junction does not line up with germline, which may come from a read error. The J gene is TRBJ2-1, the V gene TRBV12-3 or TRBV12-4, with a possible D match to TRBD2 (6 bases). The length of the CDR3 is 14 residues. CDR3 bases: TGTGCCAACAGCCCAAGACTAGATGTCGATGAGCAGTTTTTC. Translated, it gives CANSPRLDVDEQFF.

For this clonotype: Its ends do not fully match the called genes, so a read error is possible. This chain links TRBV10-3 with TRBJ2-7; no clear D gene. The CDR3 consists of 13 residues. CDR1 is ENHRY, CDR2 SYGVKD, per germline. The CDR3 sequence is CTIMRTESYEQYF. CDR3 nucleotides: TGTACCATCATGAGGACGGAATCTTACGAGCAGTACTTC.

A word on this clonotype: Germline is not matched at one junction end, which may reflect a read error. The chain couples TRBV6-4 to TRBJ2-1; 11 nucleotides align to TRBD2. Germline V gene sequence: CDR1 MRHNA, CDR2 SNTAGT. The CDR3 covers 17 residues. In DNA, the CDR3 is TGTGCCAGTAGTTTACTAGCGGGAGAAGGTGGCCACAATAAGCAGTTCTTC. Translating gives CASSLLAGEGGHNKQFF.

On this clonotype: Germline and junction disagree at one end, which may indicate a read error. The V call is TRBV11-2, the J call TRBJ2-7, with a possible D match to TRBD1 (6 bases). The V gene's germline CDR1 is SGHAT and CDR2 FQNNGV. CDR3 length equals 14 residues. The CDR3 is CVSSWSDSVRGQYF. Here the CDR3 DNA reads TGTGTCAGCTCATGGTCGGACAGTGTACGAGGGCAGTACTTC.

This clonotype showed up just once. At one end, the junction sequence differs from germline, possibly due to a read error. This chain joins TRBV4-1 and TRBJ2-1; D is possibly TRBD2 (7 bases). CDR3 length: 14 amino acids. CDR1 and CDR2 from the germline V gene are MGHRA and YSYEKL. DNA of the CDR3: TGTGCCAGCAGCCAGGCGATAGGGGGGGTCAAGCAGTTCTTC. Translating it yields CASSQAIGGVKQFF.

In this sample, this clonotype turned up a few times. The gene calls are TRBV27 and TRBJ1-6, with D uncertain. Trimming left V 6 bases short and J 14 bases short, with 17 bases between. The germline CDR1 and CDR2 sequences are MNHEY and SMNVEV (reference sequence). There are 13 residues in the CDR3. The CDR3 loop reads CASRTTRESSLHF. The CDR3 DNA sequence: TGTGCCAGCAGGACAACGAGGGAGTCATCCCTCCACTTT.

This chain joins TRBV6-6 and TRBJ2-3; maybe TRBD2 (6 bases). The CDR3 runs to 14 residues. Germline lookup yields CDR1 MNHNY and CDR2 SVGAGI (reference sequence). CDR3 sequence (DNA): TGTGTCAGTACCGGAGACCCGGGAGTCCATACGCAGTATTTT. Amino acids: CVSTGDPGVHTQYF.

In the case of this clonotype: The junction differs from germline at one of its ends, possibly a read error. The CDR3 loop is CASSLKGVQYF. DNA of the CDR3: TGCGCCAGCAGCTTGAAGGGCGTGCAGTACTTC. The genes are TRBV13 and TRBJ2-7; D call uncertain. The CDR3 totals 11 residues. Germline CDR1 PRHDT, CDR2 FYEKMQ (reference sequence).

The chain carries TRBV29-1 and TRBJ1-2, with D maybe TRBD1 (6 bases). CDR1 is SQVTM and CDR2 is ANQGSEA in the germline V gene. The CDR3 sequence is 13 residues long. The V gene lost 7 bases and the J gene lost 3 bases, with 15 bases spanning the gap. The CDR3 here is CSALMAGDYGYTF. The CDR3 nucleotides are TGCAGCGCCCTAATGGCAGGGGACTATGGCTACACCTTC.

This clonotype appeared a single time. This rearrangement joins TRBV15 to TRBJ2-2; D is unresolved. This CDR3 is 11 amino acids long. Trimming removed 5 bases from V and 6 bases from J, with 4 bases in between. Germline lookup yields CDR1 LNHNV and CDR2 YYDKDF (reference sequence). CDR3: CATSGPGELFF. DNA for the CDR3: TGTGCCACCAGCGGCCCCGGGGAGCTGTTTTTT.

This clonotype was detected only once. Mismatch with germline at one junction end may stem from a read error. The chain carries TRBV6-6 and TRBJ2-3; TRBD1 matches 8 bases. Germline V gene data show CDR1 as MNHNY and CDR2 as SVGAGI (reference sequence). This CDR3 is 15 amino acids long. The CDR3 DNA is TGTGCCAGCAGTCATCACAGGGGGAGCATAGATACGCAGTATTTT. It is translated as CASSHHRGSIDTQYF.

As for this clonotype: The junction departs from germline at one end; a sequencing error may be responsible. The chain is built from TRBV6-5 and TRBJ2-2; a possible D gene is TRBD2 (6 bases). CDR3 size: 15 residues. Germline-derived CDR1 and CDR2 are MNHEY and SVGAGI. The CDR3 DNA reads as TGTGCCAGCAGTTACGCAGTGGACGGCATCGGGGGAGCTGTTTTT. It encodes CASSYAVDGIGGAVF.

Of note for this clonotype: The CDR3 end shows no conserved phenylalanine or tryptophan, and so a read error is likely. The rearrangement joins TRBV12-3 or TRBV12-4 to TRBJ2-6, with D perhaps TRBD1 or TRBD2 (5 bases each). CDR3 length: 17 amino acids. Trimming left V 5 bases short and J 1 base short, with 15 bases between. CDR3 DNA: TGTGCCAGCAGTAAAGGGACCCAGCCTTCTGGGGCCAACGTCCTGACTTCC. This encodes CASSKGTQPSGANVLTS.

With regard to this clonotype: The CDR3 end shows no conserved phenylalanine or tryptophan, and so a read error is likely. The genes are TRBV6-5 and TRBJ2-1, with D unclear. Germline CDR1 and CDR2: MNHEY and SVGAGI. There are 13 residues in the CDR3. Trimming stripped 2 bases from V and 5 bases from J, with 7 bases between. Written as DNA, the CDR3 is TGTGCCAGCAGTTACACTGTCAACAATGAGCAGTTCTTA. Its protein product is CASSYTVNNEQFL.

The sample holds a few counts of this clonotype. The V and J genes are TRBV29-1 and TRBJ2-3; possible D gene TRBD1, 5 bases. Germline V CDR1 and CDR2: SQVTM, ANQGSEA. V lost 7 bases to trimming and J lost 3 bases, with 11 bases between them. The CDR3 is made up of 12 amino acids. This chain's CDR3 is CSATTGTDTQYF. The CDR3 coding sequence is TGCAGCGCCACTACAGGTACAGATACGCAGTATTTT.

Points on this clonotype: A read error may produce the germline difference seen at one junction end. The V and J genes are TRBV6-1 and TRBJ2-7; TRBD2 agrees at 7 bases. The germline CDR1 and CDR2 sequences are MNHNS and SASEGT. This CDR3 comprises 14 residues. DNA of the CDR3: TGCGCCAGCTACAGCGGGATATTATCCCACAAGCAGTACTTC. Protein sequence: CASYSGILSHKQYF.

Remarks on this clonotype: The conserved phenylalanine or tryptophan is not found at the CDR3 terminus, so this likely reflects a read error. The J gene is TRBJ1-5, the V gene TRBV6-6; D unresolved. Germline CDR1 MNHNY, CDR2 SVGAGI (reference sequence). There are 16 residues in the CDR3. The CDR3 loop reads CARSYREEYSNQPQHY. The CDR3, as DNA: TGTGCCAGGAGTTACCGAGAAGAGTATAGCAATCAGCCTCAGCATTAT.

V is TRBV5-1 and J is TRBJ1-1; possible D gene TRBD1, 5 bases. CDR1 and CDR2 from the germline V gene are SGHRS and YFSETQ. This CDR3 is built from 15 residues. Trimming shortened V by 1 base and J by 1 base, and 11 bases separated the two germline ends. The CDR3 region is CASSLIPGTNTEAFF. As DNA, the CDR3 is TGCGCCAGCAGCTTGATTCCAGGGACGAACACTGAAGCTTTCTTT.

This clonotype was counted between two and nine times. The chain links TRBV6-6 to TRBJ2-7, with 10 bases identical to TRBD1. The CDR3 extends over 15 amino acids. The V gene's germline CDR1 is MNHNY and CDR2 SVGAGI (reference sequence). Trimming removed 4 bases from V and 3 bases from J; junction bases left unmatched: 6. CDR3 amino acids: CASSFPGQGNYEQYF. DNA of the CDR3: TGTGCCAGCAGTTTCCCGGGACAGGGGAACTACGAGCAGTACTTC.

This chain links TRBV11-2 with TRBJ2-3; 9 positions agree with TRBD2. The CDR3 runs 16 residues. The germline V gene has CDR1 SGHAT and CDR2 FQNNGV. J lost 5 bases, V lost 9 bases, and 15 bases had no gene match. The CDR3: CASSPPTSGRIDTQYF. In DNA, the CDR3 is TGTGCCAGTAGCCCCCCGACTAGCGGCAGAATAGATACGCAGTATTTT. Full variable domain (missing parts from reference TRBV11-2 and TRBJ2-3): EAGVAQSPRYKIIEKRQSVAFWCNPISGHATLYWYQQILGQGPKLLIQFQNNGVVDDSQLPKDRFSAERLKGVDSTLKIQPAKLEDSAVYLCASSPPTSGRIDTQYFGPGTRLTVL.